The TCR beta chain described here comes from a study of blood T cell repertoires in COVID-19. Study as a whole: Samples taken during acute and convalescent COVID-19 were collected in the United States, Italy and Spain. T cells, B-cell-depleted T cells, or PBMCs supplied cDNA or gDNA.

Trimming removed 0 bases at V and 4 bases at J, with 24 bases between. In germline, CDR1 is LGHDT, CDR2 YNNKEL (reference sequence). This CDR3 region has 19 residues. How the authors handled the data: Quantification of nucleated cells was approximated via reference gene primer amplification. Clones were sequenced by immunoSEQ multiplex PCR, and TCRdb holds only the in-frame ones, with some missing. That table supplies the V and J calls and clone size; D and trimming were determined from the DNA. The sample lists about 150,000 clones, 75% to 85% occurring once. The receptor was derived from a woman in her fifties or sixties with acute or convalescent COVID-19. The chain links TRBV3-1 (or the pseudogene TRBV3-2) to TRBJ1-2; D remains unclear. Specimen: peripheral blood. In nucleotides, the CDR3 is TGTGCCAGCAGCCAAGAAATTGTAGGACTGACCTCTCTAGGCTATGGCTACACCTTC. Translating it yields CASSQEIVGLTSLGYGYTF.